This T cell receptor beta chain is drawn from a study of shared clonotypes between healthy human individuals (dated by TCRdb to 2020 to 2022). Background on the whole study: The cohort comprised two women and three men aged 18 to 49 years. For each donor, CD4 naive and CD4 memory were each given three plates, CD8 naive was given two plates, and CD8 memory was given one plate. Blood TCR repertoires of roughly five healthy adults were deeply sequenced to estimate repertoire size and the extent of clonotype sharing between individuals. To increase sequencing depth and limit assay-specific biases, TCR repertoire library preparation and sequencing were carried out by different laboratories using diverse techniques. Between about 0.94 and 10 billion PBMCs per donor were obtained by leukapheresis.

TCR CDR3 regions were amplified from genomic DNA by multiplex PCR using the deep immunoSEQ assay. For each cell subset, the extracted genomic DNA was distributed evenly across all wells of several immunoSEQ 96-well plates, and each plate served as one replicate. For sorted subsets, around 200 ng genomic DNA, equal to tens of thousands of T cell genomes, was loaded into each replicate PCR. The purified libraries were quantified using a Qubit 3.0 fluorometer, sized with a Bioanalyzer 2100, and then quantified again using the KAPA Library Quantification kit. A separate single-read 150-cycle Illumina NextSeq 550 flow cell was used to sequence each immunoSEQ 96-well plate. As for the authors' bioinformatics: Because the immunoSEQ output included only junctional sequences and no quality scores, the filtering could not be the same as the filtering used for full-length reads. To assign V/J genes and CDR3, sequences were annotated against IMGT germline references using PyIR, a Python wrapper for IgBLAST v1.9. Reads were removed for weak V/J assignments (E-value above 1e-6), missing CDR3, stop codons, out-of-frame junctions, or ambiguous translated residues. V3J clonotypes were defined by identical inferred V gene, J gene, and CDR3 amino acid sequence. The percentage overlap between two repertoires was calculated by dividing the number of shared unique clonotypes by the size of the smaller repertoire. Richness of each repertoire was evaluated using RTK rarefaction, the Chao1 estimator, and Recon v2.1 estimates of unobserved clonotypes. OLGA was used to compute generation probabilities for all TCRbeta clonotypes that the gDNA method yielded from a handful of donors. Imported from immuneACCESS, the table was reduced by TCRdb to in-frame sequences with V and J called. These copies leave out some clones; in studies compared against another copy, an unresolved V gene accounts for under half, and the cause of the remainder is not known. V and J calls and clone size are copied from that table; D and trimming were computed from the DNA. The sample contains roughly 2.4 million clones, roughly 95% of them found a single time. Jointly, the top ten make up around 0.13% of the sample.

Details on this clone: Its antigen is still unknown. The record has no base qualities; no much larger clone is one base away.

Points the paper makes about the study in general: Incomplete sequencing was indicated by rarefaction of sorted-subset datasets, despite the large sequencing depth. Pairwise subsampling indicated that sequencing depth was expected to affect the degree of clonotype sharing among donors. Sampling was limited to blood, and TCR repertoires in tissue likely differ from TCR repertoires in blood. Larger estimated clonotype richness was generally found for naive subsets than for memory subsets. Compared with non-shared clonotypes, the clonotypes found in all four sorted-subset donors had higher generation probabilities. When four donors were compared, the shared fraction of clonotypes was roughly 4.8% for naive CD4, around 4% for naive CD8, 2% to 2.5% for memory CD4, and less than 0.45% for memory CD8. The genetic and exposure-history diversity represented was limited by the small number of donors.

V was cut back by 7 bases and J by 5 bases, leaving a gap of 14 bases between them. The germline V gene sets CDR1 to MNHNS and CDR2 to SASEGT. The CDR3 runs 13 residues from the cysteine to the phenylalanine. The DNA shown is the 39-base CDR3, in frame from base 1. The donors were healthy, HIV-negative adults with no recently reported acute infections or vaccinations. Only Caucasian adults living in Nashville, Tennessee, USA were represented among the donors. Magnetic negative selection was used to enrich CD4+ T cells, after which naive cells were positively selected on CD45RA and the negative fraction became the memory subset. Blood was obtained by leukapheresis, after which PBMCs were separated by Ficoll-Histopaque density gradient centrifugation and cryopreserved in liquid nitrogen vapor phase. Analytical flow cytometry was used to check the purity and quantity of each magnetically sorted T cell population. From each sorted fraction, genomic DNA was isolated and quantified by UV absorbance on a Nanodrop 2000c.

Sequenced sample: naive CD4+ T cells sorted from blood. The cell subset or site tag for this specimen amounts to: CD45RA+ positively selected. The TCR originated in a man between 18 and 29 years old in good health. This chain joins TRBV6-1 to TRBJ2-5; a tentative D call is TRBD2 (6 bases match). The nucleotide sequence reads TGTGCCAGCAATGACGCGGCGGGGGAGACCCAGTACTTC. It encodes CASNDAAGETQYF.